This is a list of T cell receptor beta chains from one sample in a study of T cells in Graves' hyperthyroidism and ophthalmopathy. TCRdb called the multiplex PCR reads again in MiXCR, with one record for every CDR3 protein. The table lists hundreds of thousands of distinct CDR3 sequences, less than 25% of them singletons. Sequencing input: blood. The receptors were sampled from a man aged 25-45 years with Graves' ophthalmopathy. The CDR3 runs from the conserved cysteine through the conserved F or W. Fields, in order: J gene, clone size, V gene, D gene, CDR3 protein, CDR3 DNA. A D gene is named only where the DNA matches it firmly. Clone size is not always given. Where it is, it says once, few, many or a class for expanded clones.

j_gene: TRBJ2-7; abundance: few; v_gene: TRBV2; d_gene: -; CDR3aa: CASRPGASGTYEQYF; CDR3nt: TGTGCCAGCAGGCCAGGGGCTAGCGGTACCTACGAGCAGTACTTC
j_gene: TRBJ2-7; abundance: few; v_gene: TRBV5-6; d_gene: -; CDR3aa: CASRIWGQGGDEQYF; CDR3nt: TGTGCCAGCAGAATATGGGGGCAGGGGGGAGATGAGCAGTACTTC
j_gene: TRBJ1-5; abundance: few; v_gene: TRBV6-5; d_gene: -; CDR3aa: CASSYSAEPNQPQHF; CDR3nt: TGTGCCAGCAGTTACTCGGCGGAGCCTAATCAGCCCCAGCATTTT
j_gene: TRBJ1-1; abundance: few; v_gene: TRBV5-1; d_gene: TRBD1; CDR3aa: CASSSQASGTGSEAFF; CDR3nt: TGCGCCAGCAGCTCCCAAGCGTCCGGGACAGGATCCGAAGCTTTCTTT
j_gene: TRBJ1-2; abundance: many; v_gene: TRBV10-3; d_gene: -; CDR3aa: CAISTGLGYGYTF; CDR3nt: TGTGCCATCAGTACAGGTCTAGGATATGGCTACACCTTC
j_gene: TRBJ1-4; abundance: -; v_gene: TRBV7-2; d_gene: -; CDR3aa: CASSSRALGEKLFF; CDR3nt: TGTGCCAGCAGCTCCAGGGCTCTGGGTGAAAAACTGTTTTTT
j_gene: TRBJ1-1; abundance: many; v_gene: TRBV28; d_gene: -; CDR3aa: CASSLFDRLNTEAFF; CDR3nt: TGTGCCAGCAGTTTATTTGACAGACTGAACACTGAAGCTTTCTTT
j_gene: TRBJ2-7; abundance: many; v_gene: TRBV20-1; d_gene: -; CDR3aa: CSARDGGAAAFTYEQYF; CDR3nt: TGCAGTGCTAGAGACGGAGGTGCGGCGGCCTTTACCTACGAGCAGTACTTC
j_gene: TRBJ1-2; abundance: -; v_gene: TRBV20-1; d_gene: -; CDR3aa: CSVERRGGYTF; CDR3nt: TGCAGCGTTGAACGGAGGGGTGGCTACACCTTC
j_gene: TRBJ1-4; abundance: few; v_gene: TRBV20-1; d_gene: -; CDR3aa: CSAWSWADPKGKLFF; CDR3nt: TGCAGTGCTTGGTCGTGGGCCGACCCTAAGGGAAAACTGTTTTTT
j_gene: TRBJ2-6; abundance: -; v_gene: TRBV4-1; d_gene: -; CDR3aa: CASSQDAVEDLVNVLTF; CDR3nt: TGCGCCAGCAGCCAAGATGCGGTGGAGGACCTCGTCAACGTCCTGACTTTC
j_gene: TRBJ2-1; abundance: many; v_gene: TRBV2; d_gene: -; CDR3aa: CASSLAGQGDREQFF; CDR3nt: TGTGCCAGCAGTCTGGCGGGGCAAGGGGATCGTGAGCAGTTCTTC
j_gene: TRBJ2-3; abundance: many; v_gene: TRBV13; d_gene: -; CDR3aa: CASSPARGTDLTDTQYF; CDR3nt: TGTGCCAGCAGCCCAGCCCGCGGGACAGACCTCACAGATACGCAGTATTTT
j_gene: TRBJ2-3; abundance: many; v_gene: TRBV7-3; d_gene: -; CDR3aa: CASSLSGSRDTQYF; CDR3nt: TGTGCCAGCAGCTTAAGTGGCAGTCGAGATACGCAGTATTTT
j_gene: TRBJ1-6; abundance: few; v_gene: TRBV18; d_gene: -; CDR3aa: CASSPGDGNSPLHF; CDR3nt: TGTGCCAGCTCACCGGGAGACGGTAATTCACCCCTCCACTTT
j_gene: TRBJ2-7; abundance: many; v_gene: TRBV28; d_gene: TRBD1; CDR3aa: CASSRSGTAAALRGYEQYF; CDR3nt: TGTGCCAGCAGTCGGTCCGGGACAGCCGCTGCCTTGCGAGGCTACGAGCAGTACTTC
j_gene: TRBJ2-5; abundance: many; v_gene: TRBV11-2; d_gene: TRBD2; CDR3aa: CASSLGAGVVETQYF; CDR3nt: TGTGCCAGCAGCTTGGGAGCGGGAGTGGTAGAGACCCAGTACTTC
j_gene: TRBJ2-1; abundance: -; v_gene: TRBV7-3; d_gene: TRBD2; CDR3aa: CASSPTATSGRSSYNEQFF; CDR3nt: TGTGCCAGCAGCCCAACGGCTACTAGCGGGCGTAGCTCCTACAATGAGCAGTTCTTC
j_gene: TRBJ1-1; abundance: once; v_gene: TRBV28; d_gene: TRBD1; CDR3aa: CASSLDRGSTEAFF; CDR3nt: TGTGCCAGCAGTCTGGACAGGGGGAGCACTGAAGCTTTCTTT
j_gene: TRBJ2-7; abundance: -; v_gene: TRBV5-6; d_gene: -; CDR3aa: CASSYGRLTTTYEQYF; CDR3nt: TGTGCCAGCAGCTATGGCCGATTGACTACCACCTACGAGCAGTACTTC
j_gene: TRBJ2-2; abundance: -; v_gene: TRBV30; d_gene: -; CDR3aa: CACTRIYTGELFF; CDR3nt: TGTGCCTGTACACGTATTTACACCGGGGAGCTGTTTTTT
j_gene: TRBJ1-2; abundance: -; v_gene: TRBV4-3; d_gene: -; CDR3aa: CASSQDARASGYTF; CDR3nt: TGCGCCAGCAGCCAAGATGCCAGGGCAAGTGGCTACACCTTC
j_gene: TRBJ2-1; abundance: -; v_gene: TRBV10-3; d_gene: TRBD2; CDR3aa: CAISLPLAGGVDEQFF; CDR3nt: TGTGCCATCAGCCTCCCTCTAGCGGGAGGCGTCGATGAGCAGTTCTTC
j_gene: TRBJ2-3; abundance: -; v_gene: TRBV24-1; d_gene: TRBD1; CDR3aa: CATRQGDTDTQYF; CDR3nt: TGTGCCACCCGACAGGGGGACACAGATACGCAGTATTTT
j_gene: TRBJ1-1; abundance: many; v_gene: TRBV6-1; d_gene: TRBD1; CDR3aa: CASGGQGRTEAFF; CDR3nt: TGTGCCAGCGGGGGACAGGGGCGAACTGAAGCTTTCTTT
j_gene: TRBJ2-7; abundance: few; v_gene: TRBV11-1; d_gene: -; CDR3aa: CASSRRTGRGEQYF; CDR3nt: TGTGCCAGCAGCAGACGGACAGGGAGGGGCGAGCAGTACTTC
j_gene: TRBJ1-4; abundance: -; v_gene: TRBV5-1; d_gene: TRBD1; CDR3aa: CASSLTNRGNGEKLFF; CDR3nt: TGCGCCAGCAGCCTTACAAACAGGGGTAACGGTGAAAAACTGTTTTTT
j_gene: TRBJ2-2; abundance: few; v_gene: TRBV28; d_gene: TRBD2; CDR3aa: CASSPRTSPTGELFF; CDR3nt: TGTGCCAGCAGTCCGAGGACTAGCCCTACCGGGGAGCTGTTTTTT
j_gene: TRBJ1-4; abundance: -; v_gene: TRBV5-6; d_gene: -; CDR3aa: CASSLGDGNEKLFF; CDR3nt: TGTGCCAGCAGCTTGGGGGACGGCAATGAAAAACTGTTTTTT
j_gene: TRBJ2-3; abundance: -; v_gene: TRBV6-2/TRBV6-3; d_gene: TRBD2; CDR3aa: CASNLAGWTDTQYF; CDR3nt: TGTGCCAGCAACCTAGCGGGATGGACAGATACGCAGTATTTT
j_gene: TRBJ2-7; abundance: few; v_gene: TRBV30; d_gene: TRBD2; CDR3aa: CAWSGRTSGLYEQYF; CDR3nt: TGTGCCTGGAGTGGGCGGACTAGCGGGCTCTACGAGCAGTACTTC
j_gene: TRBJ1-1; abundance: many; v_gene: TRBV30; d_gene: -; CDR3aa: CAWSVAGVNTEAFF; CDR3nt: TGTGCCTGGAGTGTGGCAGGGGTGAACACTGAAGCTTTCTTT
j_gene: TRBJ1-1; abundance: -; v_gene: TRBV12-3/TRBV12-4; d_gene: -; CDR3aa: CADRPVGESAEAFF; CDR3nt: TGTGCCGACCGGCCGGTTGGTGAGTCCGCTGAAGCTTTCTTT
j_gene: TRBJ2-2; abundance: -; v_gene: TRBV5-1; d_gene: -; CDR3aa: CASSLVAPGGELFF; CDR3nt: TGCGCCAGCAGCTTGGTCGCCCCTGGCGGGGAGCTGTTTTTT
j_gene: TRBJ2-7; abundance: -; v_gene: TRBV7-9; d_gene: TRBD1; CDR3aa: CASLRPGQGNEQYF; CDR3nt: TGTGCCAGTTTAAGACCGGGACAGGGGAACGAGCAGTACTTC
j_gene: TRBJ2-2; abundance: few; v_gene: TRBV7-9; d_gene: TRBD1; CDR3aa: CASSDDRGRLFF; CDR3nt: TGTGCCAGCAGCGACGACAGGGGAAGACTGTTTTTT
j_gene: TRBJ2-1; abundance: -; v_gene: TRBV15; d_gene: -; CDR3aa: CATSRVGNEQFF; CDR3nt: TGTGCCACCAGCAGAGTGGGAAATGAGCAGTTCTTC
j_gene: TRBJ2-1; abundance: few; v_gene: TRBV28; d_gene: -; CDR3aa: CASSNPSKKQFF; CDR3nt: TGTGCCAGCAGCAACCCTTCCAAAAAGCAGTTCTTC
j_gene: TRBJ1-2; abundance: -; v_gene: TRBV27; d_gene: -; CDR3aa: CASIDGRSVYGYTF; CDR3nt: TGTGCCAGTATCGACGGAAGGTCCGTCTATGGCTACACCTTC
j_gene: TRBJ2-7; abundance: -; v_gene: TRBV28; d_gene: -; CDR3aa: CASSSLGGSSYKQYF; CDR3nt: TGTGCCAGCAGTTCCCTTGGCGGATCTTCCTACAAGCAGTACTTC
j_gene: TRBJ2-5; abundance: many; v_gene: TRBV15; d_gene: TRBD1; CDR3aa: CATSRDDGQGYQETQYF; CDR3nt: TGTGCCACCAGCAGGGATGACGGACAGGGTTACCAAGAGACCCAGTACTTC
j_gene: TRBJ2-1; abundance: many; v_gene: TRBV6-1; d_gene: TRBD2; CDR3aa: CASSERGLAANEQFF; CDR3nt: TGTGCCAGCAGTGAAAGGGGACTAGCGGCGAATGAGCAGTTCTTC
j_gene: TRBJ1-1; abundance: few; v_gene: TRBV19; d_gene: -; CDR3aa: CASSLLITTEAFF; CDR3nt: TGTGCCAGTAGCCTCCTCATTACCACTGAAGCTTTCTTT
j_gene: TRBJ2-3; abundance: many; v_gene: TRBV28; d_gene: TRBD1; CDR3aa: CASSSQLRPQGVTDTQYF; CDR3nt: TGTGCCAGCAGTTCCCAGTTAAGGCCTCAGGGGGTGACAGATACGCAGTATTTT
j_gene: TRBJ2-7; abundance: few; v_gene: TRBV18; d_gene: -; CDR3aa: CASSPRVVDEQYF; CDR3nt: TGTGCCAGCTCACCTCGAGTGGTGGACGAGCAGTACTTC
j_gene: TRBJ2-1; abundance: few; v_gene: TRBV28; d_gene: -; CDR3aa: CASSTLRDTKPNEQFF; CDR3nt: TGTGCCAGCAGTACCCTAAGGGACACTAAACCCAATGAGCAGTTCTTC
j_gene: TRBJ2-7; abundance: few; v_gene: TRBV29-1; d_gene: -; CDR3aa: CSVWTGGTYEQYF; CDR3nt: TGCAGCGTCTGGACAGGCGGGACCTACGAGCAGTACTTC
j_gene: TRBJ2-1; abundance: -; v_gene: TRBV11-2; d_gene: -; CDR3aa: CASSSYQTTYNGRFF; CDR3nt: TGTGCCAGCAGCTCCTACCAGACTACCTACAATGGGCGGTTCTTC
j_gene: TRBJ2-2; abundance: few; v_gene: TRBV11-1; d_gene: -; CDR3aa: CASSKMTVNTGELFF; CDR3nt: TGTGCCAGCAGCAAAATGACGGTGAACACCGGGGAGCTGTTTTTT
j_gene: TRBJ2-7; abundance: many; v_gene: TRBV7-2; d_gene: TRBD2; CDR3aa: CASSPLLARSYEQYF; CDR3nt: TGTGCCAGCAGCCCCCTACTAGCGAGATCCTACGAGCAGTACTTC
j_gene: TRBJ2-6; abundance: many; v_gene: TRBV2; d_gene: -; CDR3aa: CASSAGANVLTF; CDR3nt: TGTGCCAGCAGTGCTGGGGCCAACGTCCTGACTTTC
j_gene: TRBJ1-1; abundance: few; v_gene: TRBV10-3; d_gene: TRBD1; CDR3aa: CAISERGTGDTEAFF; CDR3nt: TGTGCCATCAGTGAGAGGGGGACAGGGGACACTGAAGCTTTCTTT
j_gene: TRBJ2-7; abundance: -; v_gene: TRBV19; d_gene: TRBD2; CDR3aa: CASSSGRETSYEQYF; CDR3nt: TGTGCCAGTAGTAGCGGGCGGGAGACCTCCTACGAGCAGTACTTC
j_gene: TRBJ2-7; abundance: -; v_gene: TRBV9; d_gene: -; CDR3aa: CASSVATGWDEQYF; CDR3nt: TGTGCCAGCAGCGTAGCTACAGGGTGGGACGAGCAGTACTTC
j_gene: TRBJ2-4; abundance: -; v_gene: TRBV6-1; d_gene: TRBD2; CDR3aa: CASRSGGTGKNIQYF; CDR3nt: TGTGCCAGCAGATCGGGAGGGACGGGAAAAAACATTCAGTACTTC
j_gene: TRBJ1-1; abundance: many; v_gene: TRBV5-1; d_gene: -; CDR3aa: CASSLRQDEAFF; CDR3nt: TGCGCCAGCAGCCTACGACAGGATGAAGCTTTCTTT
j_gene: TRBJ2-7; abundance: few; v_gene: TRBV20-1; d_gene: TRBD1; CDR3aa: CSARPGQGTYEQYF; CDR3nt: TGCAGTGCTAGACCCGGACAGGGCACCTACGAGCAGTACTTC
j_gene: TRBJ2-3; abundance: -; v_gene: TRBV27; d_gene: TRBD1; CDR3aa: CASRRTGVLEDTQYF; CDR3nt: TGTGCCAGCAGACGGACAGGGGTGCTTGAAGATACGCAGTATTTT